What follows are 29 T cell receptor beta chains derived from one specimen sequenced in a study of cytomegalovirus exposure and HLA in healthy donors. Primers for the PCR totalled 60 Vbeta and 13 Jbeta. Method: immunoSEQ multiplex PCR; TCRdb's copy keeps in-frame clones and lacks some. The table has some 150,000 clones, approximately 8.9% seen once. The sequencing sample was made of PBMCs. Receptors were obtained from a woman aged 40-49 years in good health and CMV-seropositive.

This clone was found a few times. V gene TRBV12-5 combines with J gene TRBJ2-6; 7 positions agree with TRBD1. V lost 0 bases, J lost 0 bases, and 17 bases stayed unmatched. Per germline, CDR1 LGHNT and CDR2 FRNRAP. This CDR3 is built from 22 residues. The CDR3 protein is CASGLVLGEDRSSFSGANVLTF. The DNA of the CDR3 is TGTGCTAGTGGTTTGGTGCTGGGAGAGGACAGGTCCTCGTTCTCTGGGGCCAACGTCCTGACTTTC.

The chain uses TRBV5-4 and TRBJ1-2; 7 nucleotides match TRBD1. The CDR3 extends over 14 amino acids. CDR1 and CDR2 (germline): SGHNT, YYREEE (reference sequence). J was trimmed by 3 bases and V by 3 bases; bases with no gene match: 5. CDR3 nucleotide sequence: TGTGCCAGCAGCTCGCGGGACAGTTACTATGGCTACACCTTC. This codes for CASSSRDSYYGYTF.

This clone was picked up a small number of times. The chain is built from TRBV4-3 and TRBJ1-4; a possible D gene is TRBD1 (5 bases). The V gene lost 0 bases and the J gene lost 8 bases, with 13 bases spanning the gap. CDR1 is LGHNA and CDR2 is YSLEER in the germline V gene. The CDR3 loop spans 15 amino acids. The CDR3 DNA sequence: TGCGCCAGCAGCCAAGATCGGGACTTTGGAGAAAAACTGTTTTTT. Its translation is CASSQDRDFGEKLFF.

This clone was detected only a few times. The chain employs TRBV10-3 and TRBJ2-7; 7 positions agree with TRBD1. V was clipped by 3 bases and J by 6 bases; unmatched bases: 2. There are 12 residues in the CDR3. Germline-derived CDR1 and CDR2 are ENHRY and SYGVKD. This chain's CDR3 is CAISDTGVEQYF. In DNA form, the CDR3 reads TGTGCCATCAGTGATACAGGGGTCGAGCAGTACTTC.

The V call is TRBV2, the J call TRBJ2-2; 7 bases match TRBD1. The CDR3 spans 14 residues. Trimming took 6 bases from V and 1 from J; bases not matched to a gene: 2. Germline CDR1 and CDR2: SNHLY and FYNNEI. For the CDR3, the DNA is TGTGCCAGCAGGACAGGGCTGAACACCGGGGAGCTGTTTTTT. This sequence encodes CASRTGLNTGELFF.

V is TRBV4-1 and J is TRBJ1-6, with 7 positions matching TRBD1. V trimming: 4 bases; J trimming: 8 bases; junction bases outside the gene matches: 8. The CDR3 runs 15 residues. Per germline, CDR1 MGHRA and CDR2 YSYEKL. The CDR3 nucleotides read TGCGCCAGCAGCCCGGAGACAGGGATCTATTCACCCCTCCACTTT. This encodes CASSPETGIYSPLHF.

This rearrangement joins TRBV25-1 to TRBJ2-2; D is unclear. Trimming removed 7 bases from V and 3 bases from J, with 9 bases in between. This CDR3 is 13 amino acids long. Germline V lookup: CDR1 MGHDK, CDR2 SYGVNS. This CDR3 reads CASNQLDTGELFF. CDR3 nucleotide sequence: TGTGCCAGCAATCAGCTAGACACCGGGGAGCTGTTTTTT.

The chain combines TRBV4-2 with TRBJ2-5, with TRBD2 identical over 9 bases. With 0 bases clipped from V and 2 bases from J, the junction kept 1 base outside the gene matches. Germline loops: CDR1 LGHNA, CDR2 YNFKEQ. The CDR3 has 15 residues. CDR3 residues: CASSQESGGQETQYF. For the CDR3, the DNA is TGTGCCAGCAGCCAAGAGAGCGGGGGGCAAGAGACCCAGTACTTC.

This clone was seen more than once but under ten times. The V gene is TRBV27, the J gene TRBJ2-7; TRBD2 aligns across 7 bases. The CDR3 is 19 residues long. CDR1 MNHEY and CDR2 SMNVEV come from the germline V gene (reference sequence). The trim removed 6 bases at V and 0 bases at J, leaving 20 bases unmatched. The CDR3 sequence is CASSPSRGTTQTSSYEQYF. The CDR3 DNA is TGTGCCAGCAGCCCCTCCCGGGGGACTACTCAAACCAGCTCCTACGAGCAGTACTTC.

The rearrangement uses TRBV11-2 and TRBJ1-1, with TRBD1 as a possible D gene (6 bases). This CDR3 comprises 14 residues. The germline gives CDR1 SGHAT, CDR2 FQNNGV. The V end lost 6 bases, the J end lost 4 bases, and 15 bases lay between the germline ends. The CDR3 loop reads CASSRYRESTEAFF. Written as DNA, the CDR3 is TGTGCCAGCAGTCGATACAGGGAGAGCACTGAAGCTTTCTTT.

V usage is TRBV5-1 and J usage is TRBJ1-6; D is uncertain. V shed 1 base and J shed 9 bases, with 11 bases lying between them. Germline lookup yields CDR1 SGHRS and CDR2 YFSETQ. The CDR3 runs to 14 residues. CDR3: CASSLNGVSSPLHF. The CDR3 coding sequence is TGCGCCAGCAGCTTGAACGGGGTGAGTTCACCCCTCCACTTT.

This clone has more than one count but fewer than ten. The chain recombines TRBV7-9 with TRBJ1-5; D might be TRBD1 (6 bases). Germline values: CDR1 SEHNR, CDR2 FQNEAQ (reference sequence). There are 17 residues in the CDR3. The ends were cut back, 2 bases at V and 3 bases at J, with 17 bases in the middle. The CDR3 DNA is TGTGCCAGCAGCTTAAGAACAGGGTCTGAGGTCAATCAGCCCCAGCATTTT. It yields the protein CASSLRTGSEVNQPQHF.

This clone appeared a single time. This sequence joins TRBV7-9 and TRBJ2-2, with a weak D call TRBD2 (6 bases). Deletions cut 5 bases from V and 3 bases from J, with 16 bases between. The CDR3 totals 16 residues. Per germline, CDR1 SEHNR and CDR2 FQNEAQ (reference sequence). The CDR3 DNA reads as TGTGCCAGCAGCCACCCACTCGGGAGCCACACCGGGGAGCTGTTTTTT. The encoded protein is CASSHPLGSHTGELFF.

A few counts support this clone. V usage is TRBV15 and J usage is TRBJ1-2; no firm D call. V gave up 3 bases and J gave up 8 bases, with 19 bases separating them. The germline V gene encodes CDR1 LNHNV and CDR2 YYDKDF (reference sequence). The CDR3 covers 15 residues. DNA of the CDR3: TGTGCCACCAGCAGGCCCTCGGGCTCCGGAGGGGGCTACACCTTC. Amino acid sequence: CATSRPSGSGGGYTF.

This clone was seen more than once but under ten times. The chain recombines TRBV4-3 with TRBJ2-2; 16 nucleotides match TRBD2. Losses at the gene ends were 3 bases for V and 4 bases for J; bases not matched to a gene: 5. Germline V gene lookup returns CDR1 LGHNA and CDR2 YSLEER. CDR3 length: 18 amino acids. CDR3 coding DNA: TGCGCCAGCAGCCAGGGGACTAGCGGGGGGGCTTTCACCGGGGAGCTGTTTTTT. It yields the protein CASSQGTSGGAFTGELFF.

This CDR3 reads CASSLVAGNTGELFF. CDR3 in DNA: TGTGCCAGCAGCTTGGTCGCGGGGAACACCGGGGAGCTGTTTTTT. V is TRBV5-8 and J is TRBJ2-2, with D perhaps matching TRBD2 (5 bases). Trimming cost V 0 bases and J 1 base, with 7 bases left between them. The germline gives CDR1 SGHTS, CDR2 YDEGEE. The CDR3 runs to 15 residues.

This clone was seen only a few times. The same CDR3 also results from other DNA sequences found in this sample. The chain uses TRBV11-2 and TRBJ2-1; 7 bases agree with TRBD2. Trimming at V came to 4 bases and at J to 0 bases, leaving 3 bases not matched to a gene. Germline CDR1 and CDR2: SGHAT and FQNNGV. The CDR3 extends over 15 amino acids. The CDR3 DNA reads TGTGCCAGCAGCTGGGGCGGGGGCTCCTACAATGAGCAGTTCTTC. It is translated as CASSWGGGSYNEQFF.

The chain carries TRBV5-1 and TRBJ2-2; 9 positions agree with TRBD1. Germline CDR1 SGHRS, CDR2 YFSETQ. The trim removed 4 bases at V and 0 bases at J, leaving 1 base unmatched. The CDR3 runs to 15 residues. The CDR3 sequence is CASSRTGANTGELFF. Written as DNA, the CDR3 is TGCGCCAGCAGCCGGACAGGGGCGAACACCGGGGAGCTGTTTTTT.

CDR3 DNA: TGCGCCAGCAGCCGTTTTTTGAGGCAAGAAAAACTGTTTTTT. It yields the protein CASSRFLRQEKLFF. V usage is TRBV4-1 and J usage is TRBJ1-4; D is uncertain. V shed 4 bases and J shed 8 bases, with 14 bases lying between them. CDR1 and CDR2 from the germline V gene are MGHRA and YSYEKL. This CDR3 region has 14 residues.

This chain joins TRBV5-4 and TRBJ1-1; the match to TRBD1 covers 10 bases. Germline lookup yields CDR1 SGHNT and CDR2 YYREEE (reference sequence). The CDR3 runs to 15 residues. V was clipped by 4 bases and J by 3 bases; unmatched bases: 6. DNA for the CDR3: TGTGCCAGCAGCCCCGGCGGGACAGGGGACACTGAAGCTTTCTTT. Its protein is CASSPGGTGDTEAFF.

This clone was seen only a few times. The rearrangement joins TRBV5-1 to TRBJ1-2, with 8 bases fitting TRBD1. The CDR3 loop spans 16 amino acids. V was clipped by 3 bases and J by 1 base; unmatched bases: 8. Germline V lookup: CDR1 SGHRS, CDR2 YFSETQ. This CDR3 is CASSSSDRASNYGYTF. As DNA, the CDR3 is TGCGCCAGCAGCTCCTCGGACAGGGCAAGTAACTATGGCTACACCTTC.

The chain is built from TRBV5-1 and TRBJ1-1; 9 nucleotides align to TRBD1. Trimming at V came to 0 bases and at J to 6 bases, leaving 12 bases not matched to a gene. The CDR3 extends over 17 amino acids. Germline loops: CDR1 SGHRS, CDR2 YFSETQ. CDR3 amino acids: CASSLGLMTGGGPEAFF. In DNA form, the CDR3 reads TGCGCCAGCAGCTTGGGCCTCATGACAGGGGGGGGACCTGAAGCTTTCTTT. Combining the CDR3 with reference TRBV5-1 and TRBJ1-1 gives the whole variable domain KAGVTQTPRYLIKTRGQQVTLSCSPISGHRSVSWYQQTPGQGLQFLFEYFSETQRNKGNFPGRFSGRQFSNSRSEMNVSTLELGDSALYLCASSLGLMTGGGPEAFFGQGTRLTVV.

The chain employs TRBV5-1 and TRBJ2-5, with 7 bases fitting TRBD1. Germline CDR1 and CDR2: SGHRS and YFSETQ. This CDR3 has 16 residues. The ends lost 0 bases at V and 2 bases at J; junction bases unmatched: 7. The chain's CDR3 is CASSLAGTAIQETQYF. The CDR3 DNA reads as TGCGCCAGCAGCTTGGCCGGGACAGCAATTCAAGAGACCCAGTACTTC. The full variable domain, its missing parts supplied by reference TRBV5-1 and TRBJ2-5, is KAGVTQTPRYLIKTRGQQVTLSCSPISGHRSVSWYQQTPGQGLQFLFEYFSETQRNKGNFPGRFSGRQFSNSRSEMNVSTLELGDSALYLCASSLAGTAIQETQYFGPGTRLLVL.

This sequence joins TRBV5-4 and TRBJ2-5; D is uncertain. CDR1 and CDR2 from the germline V gene are SGHNT and YYREEE (reference sequence). The CDR3 totals 16 residues. The V and J ends lost 0 bases and 3 bases respectively, with 15 bases between them. CDR3 sequence reads: CASSLDQALTEETQYF. The DNA for the CDR3 is TGTGCCAGCAGCTTGGATCAGGCACTCACGGAAGAGACCCAGTACTTC. The full variable domain, with the rest looked up from reference TRBV5-4 and TRBJ2-5, is ETGVTQSPTHLIKTRGQQVTLRCSSQSGHNTVSWYQQALGQGPQFIFQYYREEENGRGNFPPRFSGLQFPNYSSELNVNALELDDSALYLCASSLDQALTEETQYFGPGTRLLVL.

This clone was seen only a few times. The chain couples TRBV10-3 to TRBJ2-7; D is ambiguous. V was shortened by 2 bases and J by 0 bases, with 11 bases between the two germline ends. Germline V lookup: CDR1 ENHRY, CDR2 SYGVKD. The CDR3 totals 15 residues. The CDR3 DNA reads as TGTGCCATCAGTGAGCACACCGTTGGCTCCTACGAGCAGTACTTC. As protein: CAISEHTVGSYEQYF.

This clone was counted a few times. This sequence joins TRBV12-5 and TRBJ1-2; maybe TRBD1 (5 bases). This CDR3 has 14 residues. Deletions cut 1 base from V and 8 bases from J, with 14 bases between. CDR1 and CDR2 from the germline V gene are LGHNT and FRNRAP. CDR3 DNA sequence: TGTGCTAGTGGTTTGGGACGACAGCTGTACGGCTACACCTTC. This translates into CASGLGRQLYGYTF.

This clone was seen a handful of times. The chain combines TRBV5-4 with TRBJ2-1, with 9 bases identical to TRBD1. CDR3 length: 14 amino acids. The V segment lost 4 bases and the J segment 8 bases; nucleotides outside the gene matches: 7. Germline V gives CDR1 SGHNT, CDR2 YYREEE (reference sequence). The CDR3 DNA reads TGTGCCAGCAGCCCGGACAGGGGTCGTGATGAGCAGTTCTTC. It translates to CASSPDRGRDEQFF.

This rearrangement joins TRBV9 to TRBJ1-1; 7 positions match TRBD1. Germline-derived CDR1 and CDR2 are SGDLS and YYNGEE. The trim removed 5 bases at V and 0 bases at J, leaving 13 bases unmatched. This CDR3 spans 17 amino acids. CDR3 nucleotide sequence: TGTGCCAGCAGTAAAGGCCGGGACAGCACTATGAACACTGAAGCTTTCTTT. It encodes CASSKGRDSTMNTEAFF. Based on the CDR3 plus reference TRBV9 and TRBJ1-1, the full variable domain is DSGVTQTPKHLITATGQRVTLRCSPRSGDLSVYWYQQSLDQGLQFLIQYYNGEERAKGNILERFSAQQFPDLHSELNLSSLELGDSALYFCASSKGRDSTMNTEAFFGQGTRLTVV.

This chain joins TRBV2 and TRBJ2-2; perhaps TRBD1 as D (6 bases). CDR1 and CDR2 (germline): SNHLY, FYNNEI. This CDR3 has 15 residues. V was pared by 6 bases and J by 0 bases, with 11 bases between. The CDR3 DNA is TGTGCCAGCAGGAGAGGGGACACGAACACCGGGGAGCTGTTTTTT. It translates to CASRRGDTNTGELFF.